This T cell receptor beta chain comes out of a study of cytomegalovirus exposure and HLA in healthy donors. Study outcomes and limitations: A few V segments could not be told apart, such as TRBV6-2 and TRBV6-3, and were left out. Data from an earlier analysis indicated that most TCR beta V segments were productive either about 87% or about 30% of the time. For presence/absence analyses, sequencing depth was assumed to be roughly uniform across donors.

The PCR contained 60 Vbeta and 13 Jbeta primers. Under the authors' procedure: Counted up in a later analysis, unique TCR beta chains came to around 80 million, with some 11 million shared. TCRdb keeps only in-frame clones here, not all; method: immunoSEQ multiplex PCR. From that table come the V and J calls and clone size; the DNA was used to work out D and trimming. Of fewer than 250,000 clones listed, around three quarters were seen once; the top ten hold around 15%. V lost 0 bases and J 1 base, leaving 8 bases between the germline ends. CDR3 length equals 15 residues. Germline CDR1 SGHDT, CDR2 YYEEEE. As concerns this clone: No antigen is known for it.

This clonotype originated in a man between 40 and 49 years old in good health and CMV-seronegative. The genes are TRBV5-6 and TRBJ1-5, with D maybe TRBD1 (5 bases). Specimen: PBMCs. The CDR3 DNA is TGTGCCAGCAGCTTGGGACAGACAAGCAATCAGCCCCAGCATTTT. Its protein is CASSLGQTSNQPQHF.